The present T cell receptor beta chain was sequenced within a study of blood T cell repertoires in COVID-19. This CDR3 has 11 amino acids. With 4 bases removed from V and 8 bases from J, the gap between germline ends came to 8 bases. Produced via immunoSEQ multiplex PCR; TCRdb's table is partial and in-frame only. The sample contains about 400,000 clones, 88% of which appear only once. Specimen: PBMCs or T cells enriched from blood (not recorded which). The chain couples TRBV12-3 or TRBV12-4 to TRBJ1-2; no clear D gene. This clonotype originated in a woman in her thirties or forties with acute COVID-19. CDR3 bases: TGTGCCAGCAGTTACTTTCGCGGCTACACCTTC. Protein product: CASSYFRGYTF.